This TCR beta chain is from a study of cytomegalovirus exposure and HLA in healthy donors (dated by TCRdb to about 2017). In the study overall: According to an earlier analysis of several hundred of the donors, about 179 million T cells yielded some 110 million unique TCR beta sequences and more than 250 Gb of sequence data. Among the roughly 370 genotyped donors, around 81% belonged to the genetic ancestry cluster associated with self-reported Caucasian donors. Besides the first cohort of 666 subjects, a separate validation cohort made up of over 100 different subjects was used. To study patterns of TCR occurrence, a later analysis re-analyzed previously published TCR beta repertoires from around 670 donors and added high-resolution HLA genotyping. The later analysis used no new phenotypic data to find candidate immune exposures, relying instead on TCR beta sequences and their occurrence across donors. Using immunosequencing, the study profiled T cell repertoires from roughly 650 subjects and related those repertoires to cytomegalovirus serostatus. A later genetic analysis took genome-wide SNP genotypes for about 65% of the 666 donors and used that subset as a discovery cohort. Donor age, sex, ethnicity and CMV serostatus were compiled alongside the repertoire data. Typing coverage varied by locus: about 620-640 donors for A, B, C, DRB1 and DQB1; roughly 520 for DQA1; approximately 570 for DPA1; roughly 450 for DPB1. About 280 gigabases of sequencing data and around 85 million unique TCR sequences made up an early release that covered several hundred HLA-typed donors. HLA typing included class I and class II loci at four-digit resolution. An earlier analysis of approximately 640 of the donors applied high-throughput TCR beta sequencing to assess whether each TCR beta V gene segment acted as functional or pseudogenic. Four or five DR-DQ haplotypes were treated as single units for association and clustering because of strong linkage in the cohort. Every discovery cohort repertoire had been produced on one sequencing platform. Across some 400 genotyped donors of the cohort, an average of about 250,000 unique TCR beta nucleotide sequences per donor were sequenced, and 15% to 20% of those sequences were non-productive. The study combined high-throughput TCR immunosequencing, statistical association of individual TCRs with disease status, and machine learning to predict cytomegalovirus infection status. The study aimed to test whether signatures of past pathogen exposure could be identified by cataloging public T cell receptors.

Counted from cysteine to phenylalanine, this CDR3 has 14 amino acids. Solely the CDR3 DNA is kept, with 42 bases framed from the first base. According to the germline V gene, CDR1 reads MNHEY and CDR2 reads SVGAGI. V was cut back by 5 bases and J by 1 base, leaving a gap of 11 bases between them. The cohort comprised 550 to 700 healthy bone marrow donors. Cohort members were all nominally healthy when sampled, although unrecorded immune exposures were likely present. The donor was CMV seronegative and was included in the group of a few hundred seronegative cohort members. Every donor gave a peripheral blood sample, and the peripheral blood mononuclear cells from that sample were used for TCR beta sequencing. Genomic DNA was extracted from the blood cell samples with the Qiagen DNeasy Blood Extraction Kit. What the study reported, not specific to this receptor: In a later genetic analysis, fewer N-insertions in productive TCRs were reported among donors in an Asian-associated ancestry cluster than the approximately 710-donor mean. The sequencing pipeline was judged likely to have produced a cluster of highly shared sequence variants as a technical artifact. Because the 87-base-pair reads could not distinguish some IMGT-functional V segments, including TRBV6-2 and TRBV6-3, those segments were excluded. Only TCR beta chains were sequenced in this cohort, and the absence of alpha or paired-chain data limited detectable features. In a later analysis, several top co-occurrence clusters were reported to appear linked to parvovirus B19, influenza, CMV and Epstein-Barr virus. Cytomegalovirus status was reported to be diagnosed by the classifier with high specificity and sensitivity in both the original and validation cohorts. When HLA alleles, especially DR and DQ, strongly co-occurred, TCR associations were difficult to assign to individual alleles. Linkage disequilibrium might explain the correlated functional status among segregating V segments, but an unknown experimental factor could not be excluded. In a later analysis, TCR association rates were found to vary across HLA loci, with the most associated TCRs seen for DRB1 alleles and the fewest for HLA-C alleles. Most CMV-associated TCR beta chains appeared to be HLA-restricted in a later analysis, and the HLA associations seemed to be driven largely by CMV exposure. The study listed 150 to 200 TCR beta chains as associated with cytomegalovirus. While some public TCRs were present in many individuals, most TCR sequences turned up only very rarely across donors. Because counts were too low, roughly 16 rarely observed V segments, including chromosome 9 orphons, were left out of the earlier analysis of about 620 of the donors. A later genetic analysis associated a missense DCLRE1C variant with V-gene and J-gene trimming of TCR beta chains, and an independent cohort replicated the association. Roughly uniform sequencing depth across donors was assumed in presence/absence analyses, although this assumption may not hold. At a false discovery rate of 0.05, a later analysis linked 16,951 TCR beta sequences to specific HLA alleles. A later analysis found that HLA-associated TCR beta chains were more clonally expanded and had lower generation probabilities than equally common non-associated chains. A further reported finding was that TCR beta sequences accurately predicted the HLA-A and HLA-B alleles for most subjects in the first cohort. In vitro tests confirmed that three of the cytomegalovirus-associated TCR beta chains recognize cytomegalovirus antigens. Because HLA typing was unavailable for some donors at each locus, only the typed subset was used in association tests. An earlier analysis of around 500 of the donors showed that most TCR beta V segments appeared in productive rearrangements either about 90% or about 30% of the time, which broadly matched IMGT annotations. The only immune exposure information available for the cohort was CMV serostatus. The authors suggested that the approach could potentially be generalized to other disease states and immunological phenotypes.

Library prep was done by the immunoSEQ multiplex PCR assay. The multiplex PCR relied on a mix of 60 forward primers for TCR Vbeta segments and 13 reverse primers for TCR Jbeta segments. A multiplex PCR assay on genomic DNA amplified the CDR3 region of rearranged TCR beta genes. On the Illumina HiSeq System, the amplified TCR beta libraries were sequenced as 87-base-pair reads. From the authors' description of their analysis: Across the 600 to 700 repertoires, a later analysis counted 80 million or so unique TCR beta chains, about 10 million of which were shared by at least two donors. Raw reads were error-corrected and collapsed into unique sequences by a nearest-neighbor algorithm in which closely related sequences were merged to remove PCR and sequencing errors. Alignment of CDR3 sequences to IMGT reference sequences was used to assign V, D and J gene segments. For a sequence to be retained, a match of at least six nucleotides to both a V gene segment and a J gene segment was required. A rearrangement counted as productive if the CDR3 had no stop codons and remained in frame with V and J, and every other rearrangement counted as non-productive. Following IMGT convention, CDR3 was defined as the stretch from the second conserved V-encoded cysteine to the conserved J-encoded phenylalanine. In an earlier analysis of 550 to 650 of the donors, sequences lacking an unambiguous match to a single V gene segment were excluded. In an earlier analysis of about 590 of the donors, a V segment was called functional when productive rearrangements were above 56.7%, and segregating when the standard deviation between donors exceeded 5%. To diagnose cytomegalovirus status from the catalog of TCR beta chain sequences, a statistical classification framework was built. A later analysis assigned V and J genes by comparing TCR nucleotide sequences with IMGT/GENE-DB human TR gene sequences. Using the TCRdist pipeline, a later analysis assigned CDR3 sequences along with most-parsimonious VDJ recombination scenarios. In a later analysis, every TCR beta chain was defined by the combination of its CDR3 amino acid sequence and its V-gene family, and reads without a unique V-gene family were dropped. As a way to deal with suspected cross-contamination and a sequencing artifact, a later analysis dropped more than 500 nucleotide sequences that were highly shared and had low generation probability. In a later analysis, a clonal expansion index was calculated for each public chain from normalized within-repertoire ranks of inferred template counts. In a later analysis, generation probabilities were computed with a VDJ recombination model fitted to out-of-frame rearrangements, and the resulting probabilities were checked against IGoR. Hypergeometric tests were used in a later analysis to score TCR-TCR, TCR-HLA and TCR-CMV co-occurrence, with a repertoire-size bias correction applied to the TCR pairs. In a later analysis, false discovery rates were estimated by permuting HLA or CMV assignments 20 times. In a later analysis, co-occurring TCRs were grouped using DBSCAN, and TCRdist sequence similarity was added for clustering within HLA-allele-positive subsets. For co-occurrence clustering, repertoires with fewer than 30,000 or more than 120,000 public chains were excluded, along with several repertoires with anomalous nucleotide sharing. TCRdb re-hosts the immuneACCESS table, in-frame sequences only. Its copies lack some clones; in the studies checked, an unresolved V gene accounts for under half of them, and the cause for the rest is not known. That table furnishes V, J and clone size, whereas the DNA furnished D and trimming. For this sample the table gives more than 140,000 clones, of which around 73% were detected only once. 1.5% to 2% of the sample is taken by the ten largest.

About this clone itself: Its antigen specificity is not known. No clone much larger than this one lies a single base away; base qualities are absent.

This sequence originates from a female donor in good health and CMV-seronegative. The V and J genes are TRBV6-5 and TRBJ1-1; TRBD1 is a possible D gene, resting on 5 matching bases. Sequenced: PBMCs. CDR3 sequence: CASSEGGGNTEAFF. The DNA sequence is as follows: TGTGCCAGCAGTGAAGGCGGGGGGAACACTGAAGCTTTCTTT.